These 21 T cell receptor beta chains were sequenced from one sample in a study of spatial heterogeneity in lung cancer. As for time point: sample taken at primary tumor resection. The authors sequenced whole RNA from tumor, nontumor lung or frozen PBMC without sorting. TCRdb re-analysed the 5' RACE reads in MiXCR, keeping a single row per CDR3 protein. Of around 19,000 distinct CDR3 sequences in the sample, around 21% were seen once. Sequences were derived from PBMCs, sampled at surgery. The receptors were gathered from a female donor with early-stage non-small cell lung cancer.

This clonotype was counted many times. V gene TRBV7-2 combines with J gene TRBJ2-3; 11 nucleotides match TRBD2. The V and J ends lost 4 bases and 4 bases, in that order; junction bases with no gene match: 7. CDR1 and CDR2 from the germline V gene are SGHTA and FQGNSA. The length of the CDR3 is 16 residues. This CDR3 reads CASSSTSGSAADTQYF. CDR3 sequence (DNA): TGTGCCAGCAGCTCAACTAGCGGGAGTGCGGCAGATACGCAGTATTTT. The complete variable domain, with remaining parts taken from reference TRBV7-2 and TRBJ2-3, reads GAGVSQSPSNKVTEKGKDVELRCDPISGHTALYWYRQSLGQGLEFLIYFQGNSAPDKSGLPSDRFSAERTGGSVSTLTIQRTQQEDSAVYLCASSSTSGSAADTQYFGPGTRLTVL.

The gene calls are TRBV7-3 and TRBJ2-7; D possibly corresponds to TRBD2 (6 bases). Trimming stripped 8 bases from V and 4 bases from J, with 15 bases between. This CDR3 region has 13 residues. The germline gives CDR1 SGHTA, CDR2 FQGTGA. CDR3 sequence reads: CASFSGGGYEQYF. DNA of the CDR3: TGTGCCAGCTTCAGTGGAGGAGGGTACGAGCAGTACTTC.

The table lists this clonotype with many counts. CDR3 bases: TGCAGCGTTGAAGATCCTGGACTAGCGGCGAACACCGGGGAGCTGTTTTTT. Amino acid sequence: CSVEDPGLAANTGELFF. The V call is TRBV29-1, the J call TRBJ2-2, with 10 bases identical to TRBD2. CDR3 length: 17 residues. The V and J ends lost 0 bases and 0 bases, in that order; junction bases with no gene match: 4. Germline V gene lookup returns CDR1 SQVTM and CDR2 ANQGSEA.

This clonotype was picked up many times. This rearrangement joins TRBV5-1 to TRBJ2-5; 10 bases are shared with TRBD1. The CDR3 contains 14 residues. In germline, CDR1 is SGHRS, CDR2 YFSETQ. Losses at the gene ends were 4 bases for V and 4 bases for J; bases not matched to a gene: 4. CDR3 amino acids: CASSARDRGETQYF. In DNA form, the CDR3 reads TGCGCCAGCAGCGCCCGGGACAGGGGAGAGACCCAGTACTTC.

There are many counts of this clonotype. The chain employs TRBV18 and TRBJ2-6, with D perhaps TRBD2 (6 bases). Deletions cut 4 bases from V and 2 bases from J, with 9 bases between. Germline V gene lookup returns CDR1 KGHSH and CDR2 LQKENI. The CDR3 length is 15 residues. The CDR3 sequence: CASSRGGAGANVLTF. The CDR3 nucleotides are TGTGCCAGCTCACGGGGAGGCGCTGGGGCCAACGTCCTGACTTTC. Together with reference TRBV18 and TRBJ2-6, the CDR3 gives the full variable domain: NAGVMQNPRHLVRRRGQEARLRCSPMKGHSHVYWYRQLPEEGLKFMVYLQKENIIDESGMPKERFSAEFPKEGPSILRIQQVVRGDSAAYFCASSRGGAGANVLTFGAGSRLTVL.

V is TRBV6-2 or TRBV6-3 and J is TRBJ2-7; D is possibly TRBD2 (6 bases). Germline lookup yields CDR1 MNHEY and CDR2 SVGEGT. V lost 0 bases and J lost 0, with 9 bases in between. The CDR3 is 15 amino acids. Here the CDR3 reads CASSYSGSSSYEQYV. The CDR3, as DNA: TGTGCCAGCAGTTACTCCGGGAGCAGCTCCTACGAGCAGTACGTC.

This clonotype showed up just a few times. A much more abundant neighbour one base away suggests this may be a read error. The rearrangement joins TRBV6-2 or TRBV6-3 to TRBJ2-3, with 10 positions matching TRBD2. There are 14 residues in the CDR3. Germline CDR1 MNHEY, CDR2 SVGEGT. V lost 8 bases to trimming and J lost 7 bases; unmatched junction nucleotides: 9. CDR3 sequence (DNA): TGTGCCAGCCGGACTAGCGGTGGGACATATACGCAGTATTTT. Translated, it gives CASRTSGGTYTQYF.

This clonotype was counted many times. This rearrangement joins TRBV20-1 to TRBJ1-1, with unresolved D. V was trimmed by 0 bases and J by 6 bases, leaving 14 bases between them. Germline CDR1 and CDR2: DFQATT and SNEGSKA (reference sequence). The CDR3 is 14 amino acids. For the CDR3, the DNA is TGCAGTGCTAGAGATATCGTAGGCCGGCCTGAAGCTTTCTTT. Translated: CSARDIVGRPEAFF.

Relative to its sample, this clonotype is medium-sized. The V gene is TRBV5-1, the J gene TRBJ2-7, with 10 positions matching TRBD1. The germline CDR1 and CDR2 sequences are SGHRS and YFSETQ. With 2 bases clipped from V and 5 bases from J, the junction kept 7 bases outside the gene matches. The CDR3 spans 15 residues. The CDR3 bases are TGCGCCAGCAGCTTTACCGGGACAGGGGTCCACGAGCAGTACTTC. Its translation is CASSFTGTGVHEQYF.

This clonotype is labeled as medium-sized. V usage is TRBV7-2 and J usage is TRBJ2-1; 11 nucleotides match TRBD2. Looked up from germline, CDR1 is SGHTA and CDR2 is FQGNSA. The CDR3 covers 16 residues. The V gene end was trimmed by 1 base and the J gene end by 3 bases; junction bases not matched to a gene: 2. As DNA, the CDR3 is TGTGCCAGCAGCTTAGTAGGGACTAGCGGCTACAATGAGCAGTTCTTC. It yields the protein CASSLVGTSGYNEQFF. The full variable domain, its missing parts supplied by reference TRBV7-2 and TRBJ2-1, is GAGVSQSPSNKVTEKGKDVELRCDPISGHTALYWYRQSLGQGLEFLIYFQGNSAPDKSGLPSDRFSAERTGGSVSTLTIQRTQQEDSAVYLCASSLVGTSGYNEQFFGPGTRLTVL.

By share, this clonotype counts as medium-sized. The chain employs TRBV28 and TRBJ2-2, with a weak D call TRBD1 (6 bases). This CDR3 comprises 14 residues. Germline V gene lookup returns CDR1 MDHEN and CDR2 SYDVKM. V lost 7 bases, J lost 4 bases, and 13 bases lay in between. The CDR3 region has the DNA TGTGCCAGCACCTCCGGGACAACCACCGGGGAGCTGTTTTTT. It translates to CASTSGTTTGELFF.

This chain uses TRBV5-5 with TRBJ2-7, with TRBD2 as a possible D gene (5 bases). With 3 bases removed from V and 3 bases from J, the gap between germline ends came to 19 bases. The CDR3 length is 16 residues. Germline CDR1 is SGHKS and CDR2 is YYEKEE (reference sequence). CDR3 coding DNA: TGTGCCAGCAGCTCCGCGAAGACTACGCATTACTACGAGCAGTACGTC. Its translation: CASSSAKTTHYYEQYV.

This chain uses TRBV12-3 or TRBV12-4 with TRBJ1-6; D remains ambiguous. With 3 bases removed from V and 4 bases from J, the gap between germline ends came to 10 bases. The CDR3 consists of 15 residues. CDR3 nucleotide sequence: TGTGCCAGCAGTTTCGGGATTCGTTATAATTCACCCCTCCACTTT. Protein: CASSFGIRYNSPLHF.

This clonotype was seen ten or more times. This chain joins TRBV29-1 and TRBJ1-2, with 7 bases lining up with TRBD1. The CDR3 is 13 residues long. J lost 8 bases, V lost 6 bases, and 12 bases had no gene match. Germline CDR1 reads SQVTM; CDR2 reads ANQGSEA. CDR3 loop: CSVQQGRVRGYTF. CDR3 sequence (DNA): TGCAGCGTCCAACAGGGGCGAGTTCGGGGCTACACCTTC.

This clonotype was observed a few times. One end of the junction fails to match germline, which may point to a read error. J is TRBJ2-3 and V is TRBV4-1; the D is unclear. In germline, CDR1 is MGHRA, CDR2 YSYEKL. The CDR3 runs 14 residues. DNA of the CDR3: TGCGCCAGCAGCCAAGAGTACGCACCAGATATGCAGTATTTT. This translates into CASSQEYAPDMQYF.

This clonotype was observed once. The CDR3 DNA sequence: TGTGCCAGCAGCTTCGGGGGTAGCAATCAGCCCCAGCATTTT. Translating gives CASSFGGSNQPQHF. V usage is TRBV11-2 and J usage is TRBJ1-5; weak D call: TRBD1 (5 bases). Germline CDR1 SGHAT, CDR2 FQNNGV. This CDR3 is built from 14 residues. V was trimmed by 3 bases and J by 0 bases, leaving 6 bases between them.

By share, this clonotype counts as medium-sized. This chain links TRBV19 with TRBJ1-1; D is ambiguous. The CDR3 covers 16 residues. Germline values: CDR1 LNHDA, CDR2 SQIVND (reference sequence). The ends were cut back, 2 bases at V and 1 base at J, with 14 bases in the middle. CDR3 sequence: CASSIIWSGSNTEAFF. The CDR3, as DNA: TGTGCCAGTAGTATAATTTGGAGTGGTTCGAACACTGAAGCTTTCTTT.

This clonotype was seen repeatedly, ten times or more. J is TRBJ2-1 and V is TRBV27; D unresolved. V dropped 5 bases and J dropped 7 bases, with 15 bases sitting between them. This CDR3 comprises 14 residues. Germline loops: CDR1 MNHEY, CDR2 SMNVEV (reference sequence). CDR3 sequence reads: CASSLLTGQNEQFF. The CDR3 bases are TGTGCCAGCAGTCTCTTGACGGGCCAGAATGAGCAGTTCTTC.

This clonotype was recorded many times. The chain carries TRBV5-1 and TRBJ2-5; D tentatively fits TRBD1 or TRBD2 (5 bases each). This CDR3 has 13 residues. Germline V gives CDR1 SGHRS, CDR2 YFSETQ. V was cut by 4 bases and J by 4 bases, with 11 bases left in between. Here the CDR3 reads CASSMTGTETQYF. DNA for the CDR3: TGCGCCAGCAGCATGACCGGGACAGAGACCCAGTACTTC.

The rearrangement links TRBV6-5 to TRBJ2-1, with D possibly being TRBD1 (6 bases). This CDR3 is 14 amino acids long. Trimming removed 5 bases from V and 1 base from J, with 9 bases in between. In germline, CDR1 is MNHEY, CDR2 SVGAGI. CDR3 bases: TGTGCCAGCAGTACTAGGGGGTCCTACAATGAGCAGTTCTTC. Its translation: CASSTRGSYNEQFF.

This clonotype was picked up many times. The chain is built from TRBV28 and TRBJ2-3; D perhaps matches TRBD2 (6 bases). V was cut by 3 bases and J by 5 bases, with 15 bases left in between. Germline V gene sequence: CDR1 MDHEN, CDR2 SYDVKM. The length of the CDR3 is 15 residues. The CDR3 DNA reads TGTGCCAGCAGTTTTATGACTAGGAGGATAGATACGCAGTATTTT. This gives the protein CASSFMTRRIDTQYF.